What follows describes a single T cell receptor (beta chain). Original processing notes: Reference gene primer amplification gave estimated nucleated cell counts. Measured with immunoSEQ multiplex PCR; TCRdb has only the in-frame clones, and not every one. V and J calls and clone size are copied from that table; D and trimming were computed from the DNA. The sample contains over 250,000 clones, approximately 86% of which appear only once. This sample was taken from a study of blood T cell repertoires in COVID-19. Study-level information: COVID-19 samples, acute and convalescent, were from the United States, Italy and Spain. T cells, B-cell-depleted T cells, or PBMCs provided the cDNA or gDNA that served as material.

This CDR3 is built from 16 residues. The germline V gene has CDR1 LNHDA and CDR2 SQIVND (reference sequence). V trimming: 1 base; J trimming: 3 bases; junction bases outside the gene matches: 5. The source material was peripheral blood. The chain links TRBV19 to TRBJ1-5; TRBD1 aligns across 8 bases. The receptor was derived from a woman younger than 45 with acute or convalescent COVID-19. The CDR3 spells CASSIGDRGLNQPQHF. Written as DNA, the CDR3 is TGTGCCAGTAGTATAGGAGACAGGGGCCTCAATCAGCCCCAGCATTTT.